This T cell receptor beta chain was captured in a study of immune heterogeneity within non-small cell lung tumors. This clonotype was observed a handful of times. Because the CDR3 is missing its conserved closing phenylalanine or tryptophan, this is likely a read error. Trimming took 4 bases from V and 4 from J, leaving 14 bases between them. CDR1 is LNHNV and CDR2 is YYDKDF in the germline V gene (reference sequence). This CDR3 comprises 15 residues. TCR beta CDR3 amplification used multiplex PCR with 32 V and 13 J primers. Using its own MiXCR run on the multiplex PCR reads, TCRdb lists one record per CDR3 protein. This table holds around 6,700 distinct CDR3 sequences, around a fifth found once. Template input, which was bulk tumor genomic DNA, totaled around 660 ng per sample. Spaced far apart, several biopsies were taken from each primary tumor during surgery. Curative operations were performed on patients who had untreated, newly diagnosed non-small cell lung cancer.

Sample: lung tumor tissue. The TCR comes from a man aged 70-80 years with non-small cell lung cancer. The rearrangement links TRBV15 to TRBJ2-1; D is unresolved. The CDR3 region is CATSTQQIGYNEQFL. CDR3 coding DNA: TGTGCCACCAGCACCCAACAGATTGGATACAATGAGCAGTTCCTC.